The 4 T cell receptor beta chains listed next were all sequenced from one sample in a study of blood T cell repertoires in COVID-19. Method: immunoSEQ multiplex PCR; TCRdb's copy keeps in-frame clones and lacks some. This table has more than 150,000 clones, roughly 79% appearing once. Sequences were obtained from peripheral blood. The receptors originated from a woman of 80 years or more with COVID-19, enrolled during active disease.

This clone came up once. J is TRBJ1-5 and V is TRBV19, with D tentatively TRBD1 (5 bases). V was pared by 6 bases and J by 2 bases, with 8 bases between. This CDR3 is 13 amino acids long. In germline, CDR1 is LNHDA, CDR2 SQIVND (reference sequence). This CDR3 is CASSQGRNQPQHF. In DNA form, the CDR3 reads TGTGCCAGTAGCCAGGGCCGCAATCAGCCCCAGCATTTT.

The gene calls are TRBV6-6 and TRBJ1-4, with D possibly being TRBD1 (5 bases). The germline V gene has CDR1 MNHNY and CDR2 SVGAGI (reference sequence). V gave up 6 bases and J gave up 0 bases, with 11 bases separating them. CDR3 size: 15 residues. CDR3 in amino acids: CASSLDRTTNEKLFF. CDR3 in DNA: TGTGCCAGCAGCCTTGACAGAACAACTAATGAAAAACTGTTTTTT.

J is TRBJ2-7 and V is TRBV6-5; tentative D call: TRBD1 (5 bases). The ends were cut back, 7 bases at V and 5 bases at J, with 12 bases in the middle. CDR1 and CDR2 from the germline V gene are MNHEY and SVGAGI. The CDR3 spans 12 residues. In DNA, the CDR3 is TGTGCCAGCACCCCCAGGGAAAACGAGCAGTACTTC. This sequence encodes CASTPRENEQYF.

The DNA of the CDR3 is TGTGCCAGCAGTCTGCGTCCAGGCCGCAATCAGCCCCAGCATTTT. Its protein is CASSLRPGRNQPQHF. V is TRBV28 and J is TRBJ1-5; D is unresolved. This CDR3 region has 15 residues. Trimming took 5 bases from V and 2 from J, leaving 13 bases between them. Germline V gives CDR1 MDHEN, CDR2 SYDVKM. The whole variable domain, remainder taken from reference TRBV28 and TRBJ1-5, is DVKVTQSSRYLVKRTGEKVFLECVQDMDHENMFWYRQDPGLGLRLIYFSYDVKMKEKGDIPEGYSVSREKKERFSLILESASTNQTSMYLCASSLRPGRNQPQHFGDGTRLSIL.